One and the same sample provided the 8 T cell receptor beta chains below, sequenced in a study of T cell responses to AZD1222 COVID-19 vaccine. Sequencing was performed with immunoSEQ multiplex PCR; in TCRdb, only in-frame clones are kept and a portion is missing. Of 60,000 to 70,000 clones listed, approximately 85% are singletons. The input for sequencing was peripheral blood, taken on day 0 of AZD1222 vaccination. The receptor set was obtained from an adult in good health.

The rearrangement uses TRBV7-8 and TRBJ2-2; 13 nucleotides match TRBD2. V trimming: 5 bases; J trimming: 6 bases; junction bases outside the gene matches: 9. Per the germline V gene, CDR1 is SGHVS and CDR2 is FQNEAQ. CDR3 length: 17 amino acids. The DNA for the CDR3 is TGTGCCAGCAGCCCTAGGACTAGCGGGAGCCTCTCCGGGGAGCTGTTTTTT. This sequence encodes CASSPRTSGSLSGELFF.

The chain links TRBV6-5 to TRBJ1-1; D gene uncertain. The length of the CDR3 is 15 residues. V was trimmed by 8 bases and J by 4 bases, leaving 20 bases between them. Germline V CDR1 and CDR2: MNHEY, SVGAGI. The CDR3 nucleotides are TGTGCCAGCCGAGGGTCTTCGATTATGGGCACTGAAGCTTTCTTT. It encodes CASRGSSIMGTEAFF.

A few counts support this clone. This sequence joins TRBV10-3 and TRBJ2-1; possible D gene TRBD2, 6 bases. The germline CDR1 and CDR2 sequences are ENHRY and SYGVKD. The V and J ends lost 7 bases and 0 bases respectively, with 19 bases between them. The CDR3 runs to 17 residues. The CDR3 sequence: CAINSAGREFSYNEQFF. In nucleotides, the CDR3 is TGTGCCATCAACTCCGCGGGGCGAGAATTCTCCTACAATGAGCAGTTCTTC.

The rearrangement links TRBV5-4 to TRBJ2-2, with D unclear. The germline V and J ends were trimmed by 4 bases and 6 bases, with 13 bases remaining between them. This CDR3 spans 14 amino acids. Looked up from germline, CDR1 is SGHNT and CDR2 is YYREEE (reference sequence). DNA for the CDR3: TGTGCCAGCAGCGCGCCATCCATGGCCGGGGAGCTGTTTTTT. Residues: CASSAPSMAGELFF. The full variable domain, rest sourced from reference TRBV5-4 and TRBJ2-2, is ETGVTQSPTHLIKTRGQQVTLRCSSQSGHNTVSWYQQALGQGPQFIFQYYREEENGRGNFPPRFSGLQFPNYSSELNVNALELDDSALYLCASSAPSMAGELFFGEGSRLTVL.

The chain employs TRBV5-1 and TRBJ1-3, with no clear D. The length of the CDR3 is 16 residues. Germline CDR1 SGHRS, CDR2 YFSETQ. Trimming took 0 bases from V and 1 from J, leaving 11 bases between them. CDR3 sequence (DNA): TGCGCCAGCAGCTTGGTCGGGATTCTTTCTGGAAACACCATATATTTT. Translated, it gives CASSLVGILSGNTIYF.

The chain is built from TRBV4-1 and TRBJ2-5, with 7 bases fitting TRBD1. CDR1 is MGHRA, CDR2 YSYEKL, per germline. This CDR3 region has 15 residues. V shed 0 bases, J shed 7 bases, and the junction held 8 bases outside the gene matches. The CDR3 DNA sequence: TGCGCCAGCAGCCAAGATCCAGGGACAGCAGGGACCCAGTACTTC. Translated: CASSQDPGTAGTQYF.

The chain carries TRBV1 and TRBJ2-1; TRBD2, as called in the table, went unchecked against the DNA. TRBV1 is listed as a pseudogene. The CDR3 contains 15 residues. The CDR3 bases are TGCACCAGCAGCCAGCAGCGGGGGGCCCGGGATGAGCAGTTCTTC. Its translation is CTSSQQRGARDEQFF.

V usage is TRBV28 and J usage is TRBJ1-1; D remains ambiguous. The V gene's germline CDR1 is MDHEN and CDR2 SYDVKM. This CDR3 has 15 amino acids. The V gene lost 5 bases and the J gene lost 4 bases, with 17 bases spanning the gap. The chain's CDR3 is CASSVTGRSGTEAFF. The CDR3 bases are TGTGCCAGCAGTGTAACCGGACGGTCGGGCACTGAAGCTTTCTTT.